The subject of this entry is one TCR beta chain. The sample is drawn from a study of blood T cell repertoires in COVID-19. At the level of the study: PBMCs, B-cell-depleted T cells, or T cells were the source of the cDNA or gDNA that made up the material.

Germline CDR1 LNHDA, CDR2 SQIVND (reference sequence). V lost 0 bases, J lost 4 bases, and 4 bases stayed unmatched. The CDR3 contains 16 residues. Original handling: Cell counts per sample came from amplifying reference gene primers. The data were produced by immunoSEQ multiplex PCR, yet TCRdb's version contains in-frame clones alone and is incomplete. V, J and clone size are those of that table, while D and trimming were read from the DNA. The table shows 300,000 to 450,000 clones, with 85% to 90% occurring only once. The sample taken for sequencing was PBMCs or T cells enriched from blood (not recorded which). This chain links TRBV19 with TRBJ2-3, with 10 bases aligning to TRBD2. This clonotype originated in a woman in her 30s who had been exposed to COVID-19. In nucleotides, the CDR3 is TGTGCCAGTAGTATAGAGGCTAGCGGGAGAGCAGATACGCAGTATTTT. Encoded protein: CASSIEASGRADTQYF.